This T cell receptor (beta chain) was obtained from a study of blood T cell repertoires in COVID-19. Per germline, CDR1 LNHDA and CDR2 SQIVND (reference sequence). V gave up 3 bases and J gave up 7 bases; unmatched junction bases: 5. This CDR3 spans 15 amino acids. Method: immunoSEQ multiplex PCR; TCRdb's copy keeps in-frame clones and lacks some. This sample has approximately 230,000 clones, with 65% to 85% found just once. The source of this sequence is a man of 80 years or more with acute or convalescent COVID-19. This chain joins TRBV19 and TRBJ1-6, with 8 nucleotides matching TRBD1. Sequenced sample: peripheral blood. CDR3 DNA: TGTGCCAGTAGTATCCAGGGGGCTTTCAATTCACCCCTCCACTTT. Translated, it gives CASSIQGAFNSPLHF.